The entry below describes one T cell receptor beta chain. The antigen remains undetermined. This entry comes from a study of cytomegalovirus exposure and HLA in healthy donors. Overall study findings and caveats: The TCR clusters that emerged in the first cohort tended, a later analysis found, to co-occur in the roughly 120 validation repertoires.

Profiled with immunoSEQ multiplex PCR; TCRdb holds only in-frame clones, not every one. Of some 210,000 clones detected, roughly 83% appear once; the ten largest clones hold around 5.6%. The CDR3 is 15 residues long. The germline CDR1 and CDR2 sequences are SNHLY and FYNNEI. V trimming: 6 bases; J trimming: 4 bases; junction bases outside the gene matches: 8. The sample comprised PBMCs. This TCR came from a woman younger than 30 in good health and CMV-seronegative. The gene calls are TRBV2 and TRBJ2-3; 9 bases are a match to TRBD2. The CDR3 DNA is TGTGCCAGCAGGGGGACTAGCCGCGAGGCAGATACGCAGTATTTT. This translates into CASRGTSREADTQYF.